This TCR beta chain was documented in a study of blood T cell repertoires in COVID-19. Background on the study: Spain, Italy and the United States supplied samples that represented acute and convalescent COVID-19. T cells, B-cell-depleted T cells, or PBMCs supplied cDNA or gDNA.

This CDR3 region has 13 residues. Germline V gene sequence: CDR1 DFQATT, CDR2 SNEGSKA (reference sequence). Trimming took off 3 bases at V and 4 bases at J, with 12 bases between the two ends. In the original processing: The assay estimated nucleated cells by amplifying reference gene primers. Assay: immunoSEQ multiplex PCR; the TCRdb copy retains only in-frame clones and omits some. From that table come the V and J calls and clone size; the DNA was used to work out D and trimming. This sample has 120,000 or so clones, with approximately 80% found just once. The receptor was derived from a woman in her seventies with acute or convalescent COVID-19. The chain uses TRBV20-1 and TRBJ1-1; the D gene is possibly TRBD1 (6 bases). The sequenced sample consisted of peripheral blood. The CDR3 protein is CSASLGGATEAFF. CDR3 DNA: TGCAGTGCTAGTTTAGGGGGGGCCACTGAAGCTTTCTTT.